The 25 T cell receptor beta chains listed next were all sequenced from one sample in a study of cytomegalovirus exposure and HLA in healthy donors. Both 60 Vbeta primers and 13 Jbeta primers went into the PCR. Clones were sequenced by immunoSEQ multiplex PCR, and TCRdb holds only the in-frame ones, with some missing. Among around 180,000 clones listed, roughly 87% were seen once. Sequencing was carried out using PBMCs. Source of these receptors: a girl under three years old in good health and CMV-seronegative.

V is TRBV11-3 and J is TRBJ2-5; 9 bases are shared with TRBD2. The CDR3 runs to 13 residues. CDR1 SGHNT and CDR2 YENEEA come from the germline V gene. The V gene end was trimmed by 5 bases and the J gene end by 5 bases; junction bases not matched to a gene: 3. The CDR3 sequence: CASSQREDETQYF. The CDR3 nucleotides are TGTGCCAGCAGCCAGCGGGAGGACGAGACCCAGTACTTC.

The sample holds one count of this clone. The chain is built from TRBV18 and TRBJ1-1; D is possibly TRBD1 (5 bases). This CDR3 comprises 12 residues. V was pared by 3 bases and J by 5 bases, with 7 bases between. Looked up from germline, CDR1 is KGHSH and CDR2 is LQKENI. The CDR3 DNA reads as TGTGCCAGCTCACCGTCAGGGACTGAAGCTTTCTTT. This translates into CASSPSGTEAFF.

The chain's CDR3 is CASSLWTGEGYTF. The DNA of the CDR3 is TGTGCCAGCAGTTTATGGACAGGGGAAGGCTACACCTTC. The chain joins TRBV27 to TRBJ1-2; TRBD1 agrees at 9 bases. The CDR3 loop spans 13 amino acids. With V trimmed by 1 base and J by 8 bases, 2 bases remained unmatched. Germline V gene lookup returns CDR1 MNHEY and CDR2 SMNVEV (reference sequence).

The rearrangement joins TRBV20-1 to TRBJ1-1; no reliable D call. This CDR3 spans 11 amino acids. The V end was cut by 5 bases, the J end by 2 bases, with 6 bases between. Germline-derived CDR1 and CDR2 are DFQATT and SNEGSKA (reference sequence). The CDR3 coding sequence is TGCAGTGCTTCCGTAAACACTGAAGCTTTCTTT. This translates into CSASVNTEAFF.

The gene calls are TRBV6-5 and TRBJ1-6, with 7 bases matching TRBD1. Unmatched junction bases numbered 2, after V lost 2 bases and J lost 7 bases. CDR3 length: 14 amino acids. The germline CDR1 and CDR2 sequences are MNHEY and SVGAGI. The CDR3 sequence: CASSYRGRNSPLHF. The CDR3 DNA sequence: TGTGCCAGCAGTTACAGGGGGCGGAATTCACCCCTCCACTTT.

This chain joins TRBV25-1 and TRBJ2-3, with 12 bases aligning to TRBD1. CDR3 length: 16 amino acids. The germline V gene encodes CDR1 MGHDK and CDR2 SYGVNS. The V gene end was trimmed by 4 bases and the J gene end by 7 bases; junction bases not matched to a gene: 9. The CDR3 is CASSAAGTGGEYTQYF. In DNA, the CDR3 is TGTGCCAGCAGTGCGGCCGGGACAGGGGGCGAGTATACGCAGTATTTT.

This sequence joins TRBV18 and TRBJ1-2, with D perhaps TRBD1 (5 bases). Germline values: CDR1 KGHSH, CDR2 LQKENI. This CDR3 has 15 amino acids. V was shortened by 3 bases and J by 2 bases, with 13 bases between the two germline ends. For the CDR3, the DNA is TGTGCCAGCTCACCCACCCCCAGGGAAAACTATGGCTACACCTTC. Encoded protein: CASSPTPRENYGYTF. Looking up the rest from reference TRBV18 and TRBJ1-2 gives the full variable domain: NAGVMQNPRHLVRRRGQEARLRCSPMKGHSHVYWYRQLPEEGLKFMVYLQKENIIDESGMPKERFSAEFPKEGPSILRIQQVVRGDSAAYFCASSPTPRENYGYTFGSGTRLTVV.

J is TRBJ2-5 and V is TRBV7-2, with 7 positions matching TRBD2. V gave up 1 base and J gave up 10 bases; unmatched junction bases: 12. The CDR3 is 15 amino acids. Germline lookup yields CDR1 SGHTA and CDR2 FQGNSA. The CDR3 spells CASSLGASGTSVQYF. DNA for the CDR3: TGTGCCAGCAGCTTAGGGGCTAGCGGTACATCTGTCCAGTACTTC.

The chain links TRBV7-2 to TRBJ1-1, with a weak D call TRBD1 (5 bases). The V gene's germline CDR1 is SGHTA and CDR2 FQGNSA. CDR3 length equals 14 residues. V was clipped by 1 base and J by 0 bases, with 6 bases between them. The CDR3 is CASSLDRLNTEAFF. In DNA form, the CDR3 reads TGTGCCAGCAGCTTAGACAGGTTGAACACTGAAGCTTTCTTT.

The CDR3 protein is CASSPVRGQGPYEQYF. DNA for the CDR3: TGTGCCAGCAGCCCCGTGCGGGGACAGGGTCCCTACGAGCAGTACTTC. The chain recombines TRBV11-2 with TRBJ2-7, with 9 nucleotides matching TRBD1. Germline values: CDR1 SGHAT, CDR2 FQNNGV. V was pared by 5 bases and J by 2 bases, with 10 bases of the junction left unmatched. The CDR3 has 16 amino acids.

V usage is TRBV13 and J usage is TRBJ2-3, with a weak D call TRBD1 (6 bases). V lost 1 base, J lost 4 bases, and 9 bases lay in between. The CDR3 spans 14 residues. Germline V gene data show CDR1 as PRHDT and CDR2 as FYEKMQ (reference sequence). CDR3 coding DNA: TGTGCCAGCAGCTTAGAGGGGGTTTCAGATACGCAGTATTTT. Its translation is CASSLEGVSDTQYF. Full variable domain (missing parts from reference TRBV13 and TRBJ2-3): AAGVIQSPRHLIKEKRETATLKCYPIPRHDTVYWYQQGPGQDPQFLISFYEKMQSDKGSIPDRFSAQQFSDYHSELNMSSLELGDSALYFCASSLEGVSDTQYFGPGTRLTVL.

The V and J genes are TRBV2 and TRBJ1-5; possibly TRBD1 for D (5 bases). The V end was cut by 0 bases, the J end by 7 bases, with 13 bases between. The germline gives CDR1 SNHLY, CDR2 FYNNEI. CDR3 length equals 15 residues. Written as DNA, the CDR3 is TGTGCCAGCAGTGAAGCAAAGGGTGGGGGGCAGCCCCAGCATTTT. Amino acids: CASSEAKGGGQPQHF.

This clone showed up just a few times. In DNA, the CDR3 is TGTGCCAGCAGCTCCTACCAGGGACAGCCCCAGCATTTT. Translation: CASSSYQGQPQHF. The chain uses TRBV11-2 and TRBJ1-5; a weak D match, TRBD1 (5 bases). The germline V and J ends were trimmed by 4 bases and 7 bases, with 11 bases remaining between them. Germline values: CDR1 SGHAT, CDR2 FQNNGV. The CDR3 is made up of 13 amino acids.

The chain recombines TRBV30 with TRBJ2-7, with 8 bases aligning to TRBD1. Germline CDR1 reads GTSNPN; CDR2 reads SVGIG (reference sequence). J lost 4 bases, V lost 2 bases, and 7 bases had no gene match. The CDR3 totals 14 residues. The CDR3 sequence: CAWSIGQGMYEQYF. CDR3 nucleotide sequence: TGTGCCTGGAGTATCGGACAGGGTATGTACGAGCAGTACTTC.

This sequence joins TRBV30 and TRBJ1-1, with D maybe TRBD1 (5 bases). The V end was cut by 4 bases, the J end by 7 bases, with 10 bases between. The CDR3 spans 11 residues. From germline, CDR1 is GTSNPN and CDR2 SVGIG (reference sequence). CDR3 nucleotide sequence: TGTGCCTGGAATCGGCAGGGTGAAGCTTTCTTT. Translating it yields CAWNRQGEAFF.

The chain links TRBV6-4 to TRBJ2-6; D perhaps matches TRBD2 (6 bases). This CDR3 spans 15 amino acids. Germline V gives CDR1 MRHNA, CDR2 SNTAGT. Trimming removed 4 bases at V and 5 bases at J, with 12 bases between. DNA for the CDR3: TGTGCCAGCAGTGGGGGCGGGAACCGGGCCAACGTCCTGACTTTC. Translation gives CASSGGGNRANVLTF.

The rearrangement links TRBV6-6 to TRBJ1-2; 8 nucleotides align to TRBD1. The CDR3 is 14 residues long. V shed 6 bases and J 8 bases; nucleotides not matched to a gene: 11. Looked up from germline, CDR1 is MNHNY and CDR2 is SVGAGI (reference sequence). The CDR3 loop reads CASRSIQGGDGYTF. The CDR3 DNA reads as TGTGCCAGCAGGTCAATACAGGGGGGAGACGGCTACACCTTC.

The CDR3 nucleotides are TGCGCCAGCAGCCGTAGTCCCCTCGGGAACACTGAAGCTTTCTTT. Protein: CASSRSPLGNTEAFF. The chain couples TRBV5-1 to TRBJ1-1; D is undetermined. The CDR3 has 15 residues. Germline assignment: CDR1 SGHRS and CDR2 YFSETQ. V was shortened by 4 bases and J by 1 base, with 14 bases between the two germline ends.

The gene calls are TRBV4-1 and TRBJ2-1, with 7 bases lining up with TRBD2. This CDR3 has 17 residues. Germline V lookup: CDR1 MGHRA, CDR2 YSYEKL. J was trimmed by 2 bases and V by 1 base; bases with no gene match: 8. The CDR3 nucleotides are TGCGCCAGCAGCCAAGCGAGTCTAGCGGACCCCTACAATGAGCAGTTCTTC. This gives the protein CASSQASLADPYNEQFF.

J is TRBJ1-2 and V is TRBV29-1; a weak D match, TRBD1 (6 bases). The CDR3 loop spans 11 amino acids. V shed 6 bases and J shed 8 bases, with 13 bases lying between them. Germline assignment: CDR1 SQVTM and CDR2 ANQGSEA. CDR3 DNA sequence: TGCAGCGTCAACAGGGAGGGCGGCTACACCTTC. Translation: CSVNREGGYTF.

The V and J genes are TRBV29-1 and TRBJ1-2; the D gene is possibly TRBD1 (6 bases). V dropped 1 base and J dropped 7 bases, with 13 bases sitting between them. The CDR3 loop spans 13 amino acids. Germline CDR1 and CDR2: SQVTM and ANQGSEA. CDR3 nucleotide sequence: TGCAGCGTTGAAGTGGCAGGGGTTGCTGGCTACACCTTC. Its translation is CSVEVAGVAGYTF.

This chain joins TRBV23-1 and TRBJ1-5; perhaps TRBD1 as D (5 bases). TRBV23-1 is given ORF status, its function remaining uncertain. Trimming took off 6 bases at V and 0 bases at J, with 24 bases between the two ends. The CDR3 totals 19 residues. CDR3 coding DNA: TGCGCCAGCAGCCAAGTGGCGGGACTAGAACCTTATAGCAATCAGCCCCAGCATTTT. Its protein is CASSQVAGLEPYSNQPQHF.

This clone turned up a few times. This sequence joins TRBV15 and TRBJ1-2, with 8 positions matching TRBD1. Unmatched junction bases numbered 4, after V lost 3 bases and J lost 7 bases. Germline V CDR1 and CDR2: LNHNV, YYDKDF (reference sequence). The CDR3 contains 13 residues. As DNA, the CDR3 is TGTGCCACCAGCAGGCAGGGGGCGATTGGCTACACCTTC. Amino acids: CATSRQGAIGYTF.

This chain uses TRBV25-1 with TRBJ1-4; 7 bases are a match to TRBD1. The length of the CDR3 is 14 residues. The junction had 3 bases not matched to a gene; V was cut back by 2 bases and J by 6 bases. Germline CDR1 reads MGHDK; CDR2 reads SYGVNS. CDR3 DNA: TGTGCCAGCAGTGAACCCGGACAGGATGAAAAACTGTTTTTT. It is translated as CASSEPGQDEKLFF.

This clone was seen more than once but under ten times. The rearrangement uses TRBV6-1 and TRBJ2-2; D might be TRBD2 (5 bases). CDR1 is MNHNS and CDR2 is SASEGT in the germline V gene. V lost 5 bases and J 2 bases, leaving 6 bases between the germline ends. The CDR3 sequence is 13 residues long. The CDR3 DNA sequence: TGTGCCAGCAGTCGGACTAACACCGGGGAGCTGTTTTTT. Amino acids: CASSRTNTGELFF.